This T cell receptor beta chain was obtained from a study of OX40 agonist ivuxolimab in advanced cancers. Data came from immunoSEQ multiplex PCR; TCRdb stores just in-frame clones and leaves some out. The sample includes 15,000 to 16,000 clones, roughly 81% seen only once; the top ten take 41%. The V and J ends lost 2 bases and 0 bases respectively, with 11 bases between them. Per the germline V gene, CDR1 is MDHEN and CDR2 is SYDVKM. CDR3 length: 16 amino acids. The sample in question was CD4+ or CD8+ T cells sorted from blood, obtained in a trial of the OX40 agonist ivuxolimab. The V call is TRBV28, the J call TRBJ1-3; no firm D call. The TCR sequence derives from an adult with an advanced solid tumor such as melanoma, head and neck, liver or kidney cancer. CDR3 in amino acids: CASSLLRMSSGNTIYF. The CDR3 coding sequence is TGTGCCAGCAGTTTACTACGCATGTCCTCTGGAAACACCATATATTTT.